This entry lists 27 T cell receptor beta chains sequenced from one sample in a study of beta chain features in type 1 diabetes. Study outcomes and limitations: Across all four CD4+ subsets, people with type 1 diabetes showed modestly shorter TCRB CDR3s.

The isolated RNA, all of it, was reverse transcribed, so expressed TCRB transcripts were what got sequenced. Sequencing used immunoSEQ multiplex PCR; TCRdb keeps in-frame clones, though not all of them. The sample gives about 710,000 clones, over 13% of which show up once; 0.035% to 0.045% is in the top ten. These receptors' targets are unknown. The material sequenced was naive CD4+ T cells from blood. The receptors were sampled from a young man with type 1 diabetes.

The chain uses TRBV2 and TRBJ1-5, with 9 bases that match TRBD1. The J segment lost 1 base and the V segment lost 7 bases, leaving 8 bases of the junction unmatched. CDR1 and CDR2 (germline): SNHLY, FYNNEI. This CDR3 spans 16 amino acids. CDR3 sequence (DNA): TGTGCCAGCAACTTGGGGGACAGGGACAGCAATCAGCCCCAGCATTTT. Encoded protein: CASNLGDRDSNQPQHF.

The chain carries TRBV4-1 and TRBJ2-7; TRBD1 is a possible D gene (6 bases). CDR1 is MGHRA and CDR2 is YSYEKL in the germline V gene. V was cut by 0 bases and J by 0 bases, with 12 bases left in between. The CDR3 contains 16 residues. CDR3 sequence (DNA): TGCGCCAGCAGCCAAGAGAACCAGGGGAGCTCCTACGAGCAGTACTTC. Its protein product is CASSQENQGSSYEQYF.

This sequence joins TRBV2 and TRBJ2-5; no firm D call. The germline V gene has CDR1 SNHLY and CDR2 FYNNEI. V lost 5 bases to trimming and J lost 7 bases, with 20 bases between them. This CDR3 has 15 amino acids. CDR3 sequence: CASSTTLGPPGTQYF. The CDR3 DNA reads TGTGCCAGCAGTACCACTCTTGGACCACCGGGGACCCAGTACTTC.

This clone was found a few times. A read error may produce the germline difference seen at one junction end. The chain couples TRBV2 to TRBJ2-7; 8 bases fit TRBD1. Germline CDR1 and CDR2: SNHLY and FYNNEI. This CDR3 is built from 14 residues. This CDR3 reads CASSVTDFGQGVNF. DNA for the CDR3: TGTGCCAGCAGTGTAACGGATTTCGGACAGGGCGTGAACTTC.

Only a few counts were recorded for this clone. The chain couples TRBV29-1 to TRBJ1-4; perhaps TRBD1 as D (6 bases). Germline lookup yields CDR1 SQVTM and CDR2 ANQGSEA. Trimming left V 3 bases short and J 7 bases short, with 12 bases between. This CDR3 has 13 residues. CDR3 residues: CSVEIGGAEKLFF. The DNA of the CDR3 is TGCAGCGTTGAGATAGGGGGTGCTGAAAAACTGTTTTTT.

The genes are TRBV7-2 and TRBJ1-1; D remains ambiguous. CDR3 size: 14 residues. The germline V and J ends were trimmed by 1 base and 0 bases, with 6 bases remaining between them. Germline values: CDR1 SGHTA, CDR2 FQGNSA. CDR3 nucleotides: TGTGCCAGCAGCTTAGGCGAGTTGAACACTGAAGCTTTCTTT. Protein sequence: CASSLGELNTEAFF.

This chain joins TRBV2 and TRBJ1-1; D is perhaps TRBD1 (5 bases). The CDR3 is made up of 14 amino acids. V dropped 7 bases and J dropped 7 bases, with 19 bases sitting between them. Germline-derived CDR1 and CDR2 are SNHLY and FYNNEI. CDR3: CASNPQGVPGEAFF. The CDR3 DNA reads as TGTGCCAGCAACCCCCAGGGAGTCCCTGGTGAAGCTTTCTTT.

This clone was found a few times. The chain joins TRBV30 to TRBJ2-7; 8 nucleotides agree with TRBD2. Looked up from germline, CDR1 is GTSNPN and CDR2 is SVGIG (reference sequence). This CDR3 is built from 17 residues. The ends lost 1 base at V and 2 bases at J; junction bases unmatched: 13. CDR3 loop: CAWSGRFWSGGAYEQYF. The CDR3 DNA reads TGTGCCTGGAGTGGCAGGTTCTGGAGCGGGGGCGCCTACGAGCAGTACTTC.

V usage is TRBV6-5 and J usage is TRBJ1-1; 7 bases fit TRBD1. This CDR3 region has 13 residues. Germline CDR1 MNHEY, CDR2 SVGAGI. V dropped 6 bases and J dropped 7; count of bases not matched to a gene: 8. CDR3 nucleotides: TGTGCCAGCAGCACCCGGGACAGAAATGAAGCTTTCTTT. Encoded protein: CASSTRDRNEAFF.

This sequence joins TRBV7-2 and TRBJ2-5; TRBD2 might be the D (6 bases). V was pared by 2 bases and J by 3 bases, with 10 bases between. The CDR3 is 14 amino acids. Germline V lookup: CDR1 SGHTA, CDR2 FQGNSA. DNA for the CDR3: TGTGCCAGCAGCTTAATGGGGGGAAAAGAGACCCAGTACTTC. Translation: CASSLMGGKETQYF.

The V call is TRBV5-4, the J call TRBJ2-5; the D is unclear. The CDR3 runs 15 residues. Germline CDR1 is SGHNT and CDR2 is YYREEE (reference sequence). V shed 4 bases and J shed 1 base, with 14 bases lying between them. The CDR3 is CASSPYGQIQETQYF. The CDR3 DNA sequence: TGTGCCAGCAGCCCCTACGGGCAAATCCAAGAGACCCAGTACTTC.

This clone turned up a few times. This chain links TRBV11-2 with TRBJ2-5, with D possibly TRBD2 on 5 matching bases. This CDR3 contains 16 residues. The germline CDR1 and CDR2 sequences are SGHAT and FQNNGV. V lost 5 bases and J 2 bases, leaving 18 bases between the germline ends. This CDR3 is CASSPSATGRQETQYF. The CDR3 DNA follows: TGTGCCAGCAGCCCCAGCGCAACGGGAAGGCAAGAGACCCAGTACTTC.

This chain joins TRBV2 and TRBJ2-7, with a tentative D call TRBD2 (5 bases). There are 12 residues in the CDR3. Germline V gives CDR1 SNHLY, CDR2 FYNNEI. Trimming cost V 11 bases and J 5 bases, with 16 bases left between them. The CDR3 DNA is TGTGCCTCAGCGGCTAGCAGTAACGAGCAGTACTTC. This codes for CASAASSNEQYF.

This clone was detected a few times. The J gene is TRBJ2-5, the V gene TRBV5-1; perhaps TRBD2 as D (5 bases). Germline loops: CDR1 SGHRS, CDR2 YFSETQ. Trimming took off 4 bases at V and 4 bases at J, with 14 bases between the two ends. The CDR3 spans 14 residues. The CDR3: CASSRTGLGETQYF. CDR3 bases: TGCGCCAGCAGCCGGACTGGGTTGGGAGAGACCCAGTACTTC.

This clone has a handful of counts. The chain uses TRBV7-9 and TRBJ1-5; 7 bases line up with TRBD1. Germline-derived CDR1 and CDR2 are SEHNR and FQNEAQ (reference sequence). The trim removed 1 base at V and 3 bases at J, leaving 3 bases unmatched. The CDR3 is made up of 15 amino acids. CDR3 coding DNA: TGTGCCAGCAGCTTAGACGACAGGGACAATCAGCCCCAGCATTTT. It translates to CASSLDDRDNQPQHF.

A single count supports this clone. This rearrangement joins TRBV14 to TRBJ2-7; D is perhaps TRBD1 (5 bases). This CDR3 is 17 amino acids long. V lost 3 bases and J lost 0, with 18 bases in between. The germline gives CDR1 SGHDN, CDR2 FVKESK. The CDR3 nucleotides read TGTGCCAGCAGCCAGGATCAGCTAGGGGTGAGCTCCTACGAGCAGTACTTC. Translation gives CASSQDQLGVSSYEQYF.

This chain uses TRBV6-5 with TRBJ1-2; TRBD1 agrees at 8 bases. CDR1 and CDR2 from the germline V gene are MNHEY and SVGAGI. V dropped 5 bases and J dropped 2; count of bases not matched to a gene: 1. The CDR3 runs to 13 residues. CDR3 residues: CASSRDRNYGYTF. CDR3 in DNA: TGTGCCAGCAGTCGGGACAGGAACTATGGCTACACCTTC.

The CDR3 is CSARDVSGYTF. In DNA, the CDR3 is TGCAGTGCTAGAGATGTAAGTGGCTACACCTTC. The chain links TRBV20-1 to TRBJ1-2; D gene uncertain. Trimming cost V 0 bases and J 7 bases, with 6 bases left between them. CDR1 and CDR2 (germline): DFQATT, SNEGSKA (reference sequence). This CDR3 spans 11 amino acids.

This chain connects TRBV27 to TRBJ1-1; D gene ambiguous. Germline CDR1 is MNHEY and CDR2 is SMNVEV (reference sequence). This CDR3 contains 13 residues. V lost 3 bases, J lost 4 bases, and 9 bases lay in between. This CDR3 is CASSFGERTEAFF. The CDR3 bases are TGTGCCAGCAGTTTCGGGGAGCGCACTGAAGCTTTCTTT.

This chain connects TRBV9 to TRBJ2-3; weak D call: TRBD1 (5 bases). This CDR3 is built from 16 residues. Germline V CDR1 and CDR2: SGDLS, YYNGEE. V lost 2 bases and J lost 3, with 16 bases in between. CDR3 loop: CASSVHPGRATDTQYF. The CDR3, as DNA: TGTGCCAGCAGCGTCCACCCGGGCAGGGCTACAGATACGCAGTATTTT.

This clone was detected a few times. The chain uses TRBV25-1 and TRBJ2-7; D call uncertain. The CDR3 sequence is 11 residues long. Germline assignment: CDR1 MGHDK and CDR2 SYGVNS. Deletions cut 1 base from V and 7 bases from J, with 5 bases between. The CDR3 DNA reads TGTGCCAGCAGTGAATTCCAAGAGCAGTACTTC. Translating it yields CASSEFQEQYF.

Only a few counts were recorded for this clone. V usage is TRBV2 and J usage is TRBJ2-2; D possibly uses TRBD1 or TRBD2 (5 bases each). The V gene's germline CDR1 is SNHLY and CDR2 FYNNEI. CDR3 size: 15 residues. Trimming pared 10 bases from V and 7 bases from J, leaving 22 bases between. The CDR3 sequence: CATRRADGTGGELFF. The CDR3 nucleotides are TGTGCCACCCGAAGGGCAGATGGGACGGGCGGGGAGCTGTTTTTT.

This clone was detected a few times. Other DNA sequences from this sample encode an identical CDR3 as well. The chain uses TRBV5-1 and TRBJ2-2; D might be TRBD1 (6 bases). V lost 4 bases and J 0 bases, leaving 13 bases between the germline ends. This CDR3 is 16 amino acids long. The germline gives CDR1 SGHRS, CDR2 YFSETQ. CDR3 amino acids: CASSLGGGANTGELFF. CDR3 DNA sequence: TGCGCCAGCAGCCTAGGGGGTGGAGCGAACACCGGGGAGCTGTTTTTT.

This clone was observed a handful of times. The rearrangement uses TRBV10-3 and TRBJ2-3, with 8 bases aligning to TRBD2. The length of the CDR3 is 15 residues. Trimming took 11 bases from V and 0 from J; bases not matched to a gene: 10. Per the germline V gene, CDR1 is ENHRY and CDR2 is SYGVKD. The CDR3 spells CAVRGGPPSTDTQYF. The DNA for the CDR3 is TGTGCCGTTCGCGGGGGGCCCCCTAGCACAGATACGCAGTATTTT.

V is TRBV5-1 and J is TRBJ1-4; TRBD1 matches at 9 bases. This CDR3 is 14 amino acids long. V was clipped by 4 bases and J by 8 bases; unmatched bases: 6. CDR1 SGHRS and CDR2 YFSETQ come from the germline V gene. CDR3: CASSPQGALEKLFF. In DNA, the CDR3 is TGCGCCAGCAGCCCACAGGGGGCTTTGGAAAAACTGTTTTTT.

This clone was observed a handful of times. The rearrangement links TRBV30 to TRBJ2-7; D remains unclear. Trimming left V 4 bases short and J 5 bases short, with 3 bases between. CDR1 GTSNPN and CDR2 SVGIG come from the germline V gene (reference sequence). The CDR3 is 9 residues long. Here the CDR3 reads CAWTDEQYF. The CDR3 bases are TGTGCCTGGACAGACGAGCAGTACTTC.

This chain uses TRBV25-1 with TRBJ1-1; D might be TRBD1 (5 bases). V was pared by 7 bases and J by 0 bases, with 21 bases between. Germline V gene lookup returns CDR1 MGHDK and CDR2 SYGVNS. The CDR3 runs 17 residues. The CDR3 DNA sequence: TGTGCCAGCACCCCCTATGGGGCACCGGGGTTGAACACTGAAGCTTTCTTT. Protein: CASTPYGAPGLNTEAFF.